Each of the 18 T cell receptor beta chains below was sequenced from the same sample in a study of blood T cell repertoires in COVID-19. TCRdb's table, derived via immunoSEQ multiplex PCR, lists solely in-frame clones and lacks some. Of about 480,000 clones in the sample, over 75% were seen once. The sequencing input was PBMCs or T cells enriched from blood (not recorded which). These TCRs come from a woman in her forties who had recovered from COVID-19.

V is TRBV4-2 and J is TRBJ2-3; no clear D gene. The CDR3 is 13 residues long. Germline V gene lookup returns CDR1 LGHNA and CDR2 YNFKEQ. The V end was cut by 3 bases, the J end by 7 bases, with 11 bases between. DNA for the CDR3: TGTGCCAGCAGCCACTCGAGGTTGCATACGCAGTATTTT. Translating it yields CASSHSRLHTQYF.

The rearrangement uses TRBV9 and TRBJ1-5; the match to TRBD1 covers 7 bases. The ends lost 3 bases at V and 4 bases at J; junction bases unmatched: 10. Germline V lookup: CDR1 SGDLS, CDR2 YYNGEE. This CDR3 has 16 amino acids. The CDR3, as DNA: TGTGCCAGCAGCGCCCCCGGGACAGTACCTAATCAGCCCCAGCATTTT. Protein sequence: CASSAPGTVPNQPQHF.

The rearrangement links TRBV18 to TRBJ2-1; 7 bases agree with TRBD1. V was pared by 3 bases and J by 2 bases, with 13 bases of the junction left unmatched. The germline gives CDR1 KGHSH, CDR2 LQKENI. The CDR3 has 18 residues. CDR3 region: CASSPRAPGQQTYNEQFF. CDR3 DNA: TGTGCCAGCTCACCCCGAGCTCCGGGACAGCAAACCTACAATGAGCAGTTCTTC.

J is TRBJ2-3 and V is TRBV6-2 or TRBV6-3; no firm D call. Germline CDR1 MNHEY, CDR2 SVGEGT. V was pared by 2 bases and J by 7 bases, with 7 bases between. The CDR3 runs 12 residues. CDR3 bases: TGTGCCAGCAGTTACGGCTTTAATACGCAGTATTTT. Its protein product is CASSYGFNTQYF.

The V gene is TRBV19, the J gene TRBJ2-4, with TRBD1 matching 9 bases. The junction had 19 bases not matched to a gene; V was cut back by 3 bases and J by 10 bases. Germline V gene data show CDR1 as LNHDA and CDR2 as SQIVND (reference sequence). The length of the CDR3 is 18 residues. The CDR3 region has the DNA TGTGCCAGTAGTATTGGGGGCGGGACAGGGATACTGGGAGGAATTCAGTACTTC. Its translation: CASSIGGGTGILGGIQYF.

The chain is built from TRBV12-3 or TRBV12-4 and TRBJ1-5; TRBD1 matches at 7 bases. After removal of 6 bases from V and 6 bases from J, the junction contained 2 bases not matched to a gene. CDR3 length: 12 residues. The DNA for the CDR3 is TGTGCCAGCAGAAACAGGGGTCAGCCCCAGCATTTT. It encodes CASRNRGQPQHF.

V and J are TRBV6-2 or TRBV6-3 and TRBJ2-7, with TRBD2 identical over 8 bases. Germline-derived CDR1 and CDR2 are MNHEY and SVGEGT. J lost 6 bases, V lost 2 bases, and 3 bases had no gene match. The CDR3 contains 13 residues. The CDR3 region is CASSYGTSSEQYF. The DNA for the CDR3 is TGTGCCAGCAGTTACGGGACTAGTAGCGAGCAGTACTTC.

The chain has TRBV19 and TRBJ1-2; 10 bases match TRBD1. The CDR3 covers 12 residues. Germline-derived CDR1 and CDR2 are LNHDA and SQIVND (reference sequence). With 8 bases clipped from V and 7 bases from J, the junction kept 4 bases outside the gene matches. CDR3 amino acids: CASRQGAGGYTF. CDR3 bases: TGTGCCAGTCGACAGGGGGCGGGTGGCTACACCTTC.

This chain connects TRBV6-2 or TRBV6-3 to TRBJ2-7; a possible D gene is TRBD1 (6 bases). The CDR3 is 16 residues long. The germline V and J ends were trimmed by 2 bases and 0 bases, with 14 bases remaining between them. The germline CDR1 and CDR2 sequences are MNHEY and SVGEGT. The DNA for the CDR3 is TGTGCCAGCAGTTACCCGGACAGATTGATCTCCTACGAGCAGTACTTC. It specifies CASSYPDRLISYEQYF.

The chain combines TRBV27 with TRBJ2-7, with D maybe TRBD1 (6 bases). Germline loops: CDR1 MNHEY, CDR2 SMNVEV (reference sequence). The CDR3 has 17 amino acids. V lost 5 bases and J lost 2, with 22 bases in between. The CDR3 region is CASSQLTGSPRAYEQYF. CDR3 in DNA: TGTGCCAGCAGTCAACTAACAGGGTCCCCCCGCGCCTACGAGCAGTACTTC.

The chain employs TRBV15 and TRBJ2-2; the D gene is possibly TRBD2 (6 bases). Germline V gene lookup returns CDR1 LNHNV and CDR2 YYDKDF (reference sequence). This CDR3 region has 12 residues. V shed 9 bases and J shed 6 bases, with 11 bases lying between them. The CDR3 DNA is TGTGCCACGATGGAGGGTCCCGGGGAGCTGTTTTTT. This gives the protein CATMEGPGELFF.

The J gene is TRBJ2-5, the V gene TRBV29-1, with a possible D match to TRBD2 (7 bases). Trimming shortened V by 7 bases and J by 1 base, and 13 bases separated the two germline ends. Germline-derived CDR1 and CDR2 are SQVTM and ANQGSEA. This CDR3 is 13 amino acids long. CDR3 protein: CSAWGGSQETQYF. The CDR3 bases are TGCAGCGCTTGGGGGGGCTCCCAAGAGACCCAGTACTTC.

The chain combines TRBV10-3 with TRBJ1-5; possible D gene TRBD1, 6 bases. With 8 bases removed from V and 4 bases from J, the gap between germline ends came to 18 bases. The CDR3 loop spans 15 amino acids. Germline assignment: CDR1 ENHRY and CDR2 SYGVKD. CDR3 in DNA: TGTGCCATCGGGGAGACAGGTTTAGCAAATCAGCCCCAGCATTTT. This encodes CAIGETGLANQPQHF.

This sequence joins TRBV6-2 or TRBV6-3 and TRBJ1-3; D remains ambiguous. The CDR3 spans 19 residues. V was cut by 4 bases and J by 4 bases, with 26 bases left in between. The germline gives CDR1 MNHEY, CDR2 SVGEGT. CDR3 bases: TGTGCCAGCAGTTCTAATCGGAACCAAATTGGGAGATCAGGAAACACCATATATTTT. This gives the protein CASSSNRNQIGRSGNTIYF.

The chain couples TRBV4-1 to TRBJ2-1; D gene ambiguous. V was trimmed by 1 base and J by 6 bases, leaving 4 bases between them. The V gene's germline CDR1 is MGHRA and CDR2 YSYEKL. This CDR3 has 12 amino acids. In DNA, the CDR3 is TGCGCCAGCAGCCAAGCTTTCAATGAGCAGTTCTTC. Encoded protein: CASSQAFNEQFF.

The CDR3 spells CASSYQSGNTIYF. The CDR3 coding sequence is TGTGCCAGCAGTTACCAATCTGGAAACACCATATATTTT. The chain employs TRBV6-5 and TRBJ1-3; D uncertain. The germline gives CDR1 MNHEY, CDR2 SVGAGI. The CDR3 loop spans 13 amino acids. The ends were cut back, 2 bases at V and 1 base at J, with 3 bases in the middle.

This clone is a singleton in its sample. The CDR3: CASSHGQGGNTEAFF. The DNA for the CDR3 is TGTGCCAGCAGCCACGGACAGGGGGGGAACACTGAAGCTTTCTTT. The V call is TRBV7-9, the J call TRBJ1-1, with 10 bases aligning to TRBD1. V shed 5 bases, J shed 1 base, and the junction held 4 bases outside the gene matches. CDR3 length: 15 amino acids. Germline loops: CDR1 SEHNR, CDR2 FQNEAQ (reference sequence).

The CDR3 bases are TGTGCCAGCAGTTATAGGTCGGGTAGCGCTAACACCGGGGAGCTGTTTTTT. It is translated as CASSYRSGSANTGELFF. The gene calls are TRBV6-2 or TRBV6-3 and TRBJ2-2, with a tentative D call TRBD2 (5 bases). V dropped 3 bases and J dropped 2 bases, with 16 bases sitting between them. This CDR3 contains 17 residues. Germline values: CDR1 MNHEY, CDR2 SVGEGT.